This entry describes one T cell receptor beta chain. Its target is not known. This record belongs to a study of cytomegalovirus exposure and HLA in healthy donors. The primer mix had 60 Vbeta and 13 Jbeta primers. The protocol was immunoSEQ multiplex PCR, while the TCRdb copy is restricted to in-frame clones and leaves out a portion. The top ten hold 1% of the sample, which has more than 100,000 clones, about 80% seen once. Study observations and caveats: Presence/absence results assume similar sequencing depth per donor, which may not hold. In an earlier analysis, most TCR beta V segments were productive about 90% or about 30% of the time. Per a later analysis, 15,000 to 20,000 TCR beta sequences showed association with HLA alleles at 0.05 false discovery rate.

Germline V gives CDR1 SQVTM, CDR2 ANQGSEA. Trimming took off 6 bases at V and 3 bases at J, with 14 bases between the two ends. This CDR3 has 13 amino acids. Sequences were obtained from PBMCs. This sequence was found in a man aged 40-50 years in good health and CMV-seronegative. The chain is built from TRBV29-1 and TRBJ1-1; the D gene is possibly TRBD1 (6 bases). The CDR3 DNA sequence: TGCAGCGTCAAAAAGGGGGGGGACACTGAAGCTTTCTTT. Its translation is CSVKKGGDTEAFF. The whole variable domain, filled in from reference TRBV29-1 and TRBJ1-1, reads SAVISQKPSRDICQRGTSLTIQCQVDSQVTMMFWYRQQPGQSLTLIATANQGSEATYESGFVIDKFPISRPNLTFSTLTVSNMSPEDSSIYLCSVKKGGDTEAFFGQGTRLTVV.